This TCR beta chain was identified in a study of blood T cells in healthy people across ages. The V gene lost 3 bases and the J gene lost 0 bases, with 13 bases spanning the gap. The CDR3 has 16 amino acids. This clonotype was counted between two and nine times. Combining a sample-barcoded 5' primer with a J-beta primer mix, a second PCR ran for roughly 7 to 12 cycles. One entry per CDR3 protein, called by TCRdb with MiXCR from the 5' RACE reads. The sample lists fewer than 900,000 distinct CDR3 sequences, 35% to 40% occurring once. The material sequenced was blood. This sequence was found in a man younger than 35 in good health. V usage is TRBV12-3 or TRBV12-4 and J usage is TRBJ2-3; D is ambiguous. CDR3 nucleotides: TGTGCCAGCAGTTTTCGTTGGCAGCAAAGCACAGATACGCAGTATTTT. Its translation: CASSFRWQQSTDTQYF.